This TCR beta chain appears in the sequencing data of a study of blood T cell repertoires in COVID-19. Overall study context: From T cells, B-cell-depleted T cells, or PBMCs came the material, which was cDNA or gDNA.

Data came from immunoSEQ multiplex PCR; TCRdb stores just in-frame clones and leaves some out. The sample has about 190,000 clones, more than 70% seen once. This CDR3 is built from 14 residues. Trimming cost V 8 bases and J 2 bases; bases outside gene matches: 8. Looked up from germline, CDR1 is SNHLY and CDR2 is FYNNEI. Material for sequencing was peripheral blood. This receptor was identified in a man aged 35 to 55 with active or convalescent COVID-19. The chain joins TRBV2 to TRBJ1-1; the match to TRBD1 covers 7 bases. CDR3 residues: CASCLNRGNTEAFF. CDR3 DNA sequence: TGTGCCAGCTGTTTGAACAGGGGAAACACTGAAGCTTTCTTT.